Listed below are T cell receptor beta chains from one sample, sequenced in a study of blood T cells in healthy people across ages. TCRdb used MiXCR to reprocess the 5' RACE reads, holding one entry per CDR3 protein. The sample has around 500,000 distinct CDR3 sequences, around 27% seen once. These data also featured in a second study, about T cells of mothers and their children.

Sequenced material: blood. These receptors were collected from a boy younger than 10 in good health. The CDR3 runs from the conserved cysteine through the conserved F or W. A D gene is named only where the DNA matches it firmly. Clone size is shown for a subset of rows, as once, few, many or a class of expanded clone.

few . TRBJ2-5 TRBV6-6 TGTGCCAGCAGTTACGGGGGCTCGGAGACCCAGTACTTC CASSYGGSETQYF
few TRBD2 TRBJ2-1 TRBV24-1 TGTGCCACCAGTGACCGTCCGGGACTAGCGTGGTTCTTC CATSDRPGLAWFF
. TRBD2 TRBJ2-5 TRBV3-1 TGTGCCAGCAGCCAAGCCCTTCTACCGACTAGCGGGAAAGAAGAGACCCAGTACTTC CASSQALLPTSGKEETQYF
few . TRBJ2-7 TRBV12-3/TRBV12-4 TGTGCCAGCAGTTTAAGGGAGAACGACGAGCAGTACTTC CASSLRENDEQYF
few TRBD1 TRBJ2-7 TRBV20-1 TGCAGTGCTAGAGAAGGACAGGGGGCATCCTACGAGCAGTACTTC CSAREGQGASYEQYF
few TRBD1 TRBJ2-5 TRBV24-1 TGTGCCACCAGTGAATGGACAGGGAAGGTTCAAGAGACCCAGTACTTC CATSEWTGKVQETQYF
many . TRBJ2-5 TRBV4-3 TGCGCCAGCAGCCAAGCCCGGTTTGAGACCCAGTACTTC CASSQARFETQYF
. . TRBJ2-2 TRBV5-1 TGCGCCAGCAGCCTTACTAGCCCGATGGGCACCGGGGAGCTGTTTTTT CASSLTSPMGTGELFF
. TRBD2 TRBJ2-1 TRBV6-5 TGTGCCAGCAGTTACCCCTGGACTAGCGGGAGGGACAATGAGCAGTTCTTC CASSYPWTSGRDNEQFF
. TRBD2 TRBJ2-1 TRBV3-1 TGTGCCAGCAGCCAAAGTCTAGCGGGTGCCAATGAGCAGTTCTTC CASSQSLAGANEQFF
. . TRBJ1-5 TRBV7-2 TGTGCCAGCAGCTTAGGGCCGCTCAATCAGCCCCAGCATTTT CASSLGPLNQPQHF
few TRBD2 TRBJ2-5 TRBV29-1 TGCAGCGTTGAAGCGGAAAGACTAGCGGGCCAAGAGACCCAGTACTTC CSVEAERLAGQETQYF
. . TRBJ2-7 TRBV7-2 TGTGCCAGCAGCTTAGGAAACAGGGTCCACGAGCAGTACTTC CASSLGNRVHEQYF
. TRBD2 TRBJ2-7 TRBV12-3/TRBV12-4 TGTGCCAGCAGTCGCCGGGACTACTACTACGAGCAGTACTTC CASSRRDYYYEQYF
few . TRBJ1-4 TRBV7-8 TGTGCCAGCAGCTTACGAGGGGTTAATGAAAAACTGTTTTTT CASSLRGVNEKLFF
. . TRBJ2-1 TRBV7-2 TGTGCCAGCAGCCGACGGGGACATCCCTACAATGAGCAGTTCTTC CASSRRGHPYNEQFF
. TRBD2 TRBJ2-3 TRBV6-5 TGTGCCAGCAGTCGGGGGGGGAATACAGATACGCAGTATTTT CASSRGGNTDTQYF
. TRBD1 TRBJ1-5 TRBV15 TGTGCCACCAGCAGAGCGGGACAGGGGGAGGGTCAGCCCCAGCATTTT CATSRAGQGEGQPQHF
. TRBD2 TRBJ2-7 TRBV20-1 TGCAGTGCTAGCGGTAGCGGGAGTAGGTACGAGCAGTACTTC CSASGSGSRYEQYF
many . TRBJ2-7 TRBV2 TGTGCCAGCAGTGAAGGGCGGGGCTCCTACGAGCAGTACTTC CASSEGRGSYEQYF
. . TRBJ2-3 TRBV6-1 TGTGCCAGCAGTGGAGGTGGGAAGGATACGCAGTATTTT CASSGGGKDTQYF
. TRBD2 TRBJ2-7 TRBV6-6 TGTGCCAGCACCATACGGAGCGGGAGCTACGAGCAGTACTTC CASTIRSGSYEQYF
. . TRBJ1-4 TRBV18 TGTGCCAGCTCACCACCGGATGAAAAACTGTTTTTT CASSPPDEKLFF
few . TRBJ2-3 TRBV20-1 TGCAGTGCTAGACGAACAGATACGCAGTATTTT CSARRTDTQYF
few TRBD1 TRBJ1-4 TRBV3-1 TGTGCCAGCAGCCTGGGACAGCCAACTAATGAAAAACTGTTTTTT CASSLGQPTNEKLFF
. TRBD2 TRBJ2-1 TRBV11-2 TGTGCCAGCAGCGGGACTAGGGCCTACAATGAGCAGTTCTTC CASSGTRAYNEQFF
. . TRBJ1-4 TRBV10-2 TGCGCCAGCAGTTCGGGGGCACAGGATGAAAAACTGTTTTTT CASSSGAQDEKLFF
few . TRBJ2-2 TRBV12-5 TGTGCTAGTGGCACAGGGCCCGGGGAGCTGTTTTTT CASGTGPGELFF
. TRBD2 TRBJ2-5 TRBV7-2 TGTGCCAGCAGCTCATGGTGGCGGGAGAGCGAGACCCAGTACTTC CASSSWWRESETQYF
. . TRBJ1-1 TRBV7-6 TGTGCCAGCAGCCCAGACAGCCAATACACTGAAGCTTTCTTT CASSPDSQYTEAFF
. . TRBJ2-1 TRBV11-2 TGTGCCAGCAGCTCGGACATGAAAAGCTCCTACAATGAGCAGTTCTTC CASSSDMKSSYNEQFF
. TRBD2 TRBJ2-5 TRBV29-1 TGCAACGTTGAATCTCTAGCGGGTGCCCAAGAGACCCAGTACTTC CNVESLAGAQETQYF
. . TRBJ1-2 TRBV5-1 TGCGCCAGCAGCTTGAACGGGAACGATGGCTACACCTTC CASSLNGNDGYTF
few . TRBJ2-7 TRBV5-5 TGTGCCAGCAGCTCCGGGGGGCCAGGGCAGTACTTC CASSSGGPGQYF
. TRBD1 TRBJ1-2 TRBV30 TGTGCCTGGAGTCGGACTGGACAGGGCTCTGGCTACACCTTC CAWSRTGQGSGYTF
. TRBD2 TRBJ2-3 TRBV20-1 TGCAGTGCTAGAAGGGCTAGCGGGGGCACAGATACGCAGTATTTT CSARRASGGTDTQYF
few TRBD2 TRBJ2-1 TRBV20-1 TGCAGTGCCCCCGGGGGGGGAGTCGATGAGCAGTTCTTC CSAPGGGVDEQFF
. . TRBJ2-5 TRBV12-3/TRBV12-4 TGTGCCAGCAGTTTGAAGGGGTGGGTGATAGAGACCCAGTACTTC CASSLKGWVIETQYF
. . TRBJ1-2 TRBV3-1 TGTGCCAGCAGCCCCCCCTGGGGTGGCTACACCTTC CASSPPWGGYTF
few . TRBJ2-4 TRBV27 TGTGCCAGCGGGCTGGCCAAAAACATTCAGTACTTC CASGLAKNIQYF
. . TRBJ2-7 TRBV12-3/TRBV12-4 TGTGCCAGCAGTCCAGGGGCCCAGATCCACGAGCAGTACTTC CASSPGAQIHEQYF
. TRBD2 TRBJ2-5 TRBV7-9 TGTGCCAGCACCGGGACTAGCGGGGAGACCCAGTACTTC CASTGTSGETQYF
few . TRBJ2-6 TRBV6-6 TGTGCCAGCACCAATAAAAAGTCTGCTCTGAGGGCCAACGTCCTGACTTTC CASTNKKSALRANVLTF
many . TRBJ2-5 TRBV7-9 TGTGCCAGCAGCACCTCCGGGACTCAAGAGACCCAGTACTTC CASSTSGTQETQYF
. . TRBJ2-7 TRBV19 TGTGCCAGTAGGAAGGTAGGACAAAGTGGCAACGAGCAGTACTTC CASRKVGQSGNEQYF
. . TRBJ1-2 TRBV25-1 TGTGCCAGCAGTGAGCCCGGGTCTTTCTATGGCTACACCTTC CASSEPGSFYGYTF
. . TRBJ2-6 TRBV28 TGTGCCAGCAGTATACCGGGACGCCGCTCTGGGGCCAACGTCCTGACTTTC CASSIPGRRSGANVLTF
few . TRBJ2-5 TRBV7-9 TGTGCCAGCAGCTTAAGATCCGGATGGTACCAAGAGACCCAGTACTTC CASSLRSGWYQETQYF
. . TRBJ2-1 TRBV7-9 TGTGCCAGCAGCCCCCGGGGTAGCCCTTACAATGAGCAGTTCTTC CASSPRGSPYNEQFF
. TRBD1 TRBJ2-2 TRBV4-3 TGCGCCAGCAGCCAAGATCCGCCGGGACAGAGAGTTCCCGGGGAGCTGTTTTTT CASSQDPPGQRVPGELFF
. TRBD1 TRBJ1-2 TRBV6-1 TGTGCCAGCAGCCGCCTTCCGGGACAGGGGAATCAGGGCTACACCTTC CASSRLPGQGNQGYTF
. . TRBJ2-7 TRBV12-3/TRBV12-4 TGTGCCAGCTCACCAGCCGCGGGCTCCTACGAGCAGTACTTC CASSPAAGSYEQYF
. . TRBJ2-1 TRBV3-1 TGTGCCAGCAGCCCCGAGGCATGGGGTGAGCAGTTCTTC CASSPEAWGEQFF
. TRBD1 TRBJ1-2 TRBV3-1 TGTGCCAGCAGCCAAGAAATTAGACAGGGGGCGGAGGGCTACACCTTC CASSQEIRQGAEGYTF
. . TRBJ2-5 TRBV20-1 TGCAGTGTGTGGGGGCGGGTAGAGACCCAGTACTTC CSVWGRVETQYF
. . TRBJ2-7 TRBV12-5 TGTGCTAGTGGTCTGGGAGTTAGCTCCTACGAGCAGTACTTC CASGLGVSSYEQYF
. TRBD1 TRBJ1-2 TRBV4-3 TGCGCCAGCAGCCATCGGGACAGGGGGCAACTAGGTGGCTACACCTTC CASSHRDRGQLGGYTF
. . TRBJ2-7 TRBV5-8 TGTGCCGGCACTGGCGGATCCTACGAGCAGTACTTC CAGTGGSYEQYF
few . TRBJ2-7 TRBV10-3 TGTGCCATCAGTGTCGACAGTAGAATCGACGAGCAGTACTTC CAISVDSRIDEQYF
few . TRBJ2-5 TRBV12-3/TRBV12-4 TGTGCCAGCAGTTTCGGCGGGAACCAAGAGACCCAGTACTTC CASSFGGNQETQYF